These 32 T cell receptor beta chains were all obtained from the same sample, sequenced in a study of identical twins. A single record per CDR3 protein comes from TCRdb applying MiXCR to the 5' RACE reads. This sample has some 300,000 distinct CDR3 sequences, with 9% to 15% found just once. The same data also contributed to another study, on yellow fever vaccine responses in identical twins.

What was sequenced was CD8+ T cells sorted from blood. These receptors came from a woman under 30 in good health.

The sample holds many counts of this clonotype. CDR3 in amino acids: CASSLGTGTGGAYEQFF. CDR3 nucleotide sequence: TGTGCCAGCAGTTTAGGGACCGGGACAGGGGGCGCGTATGAGCAGTTCTTC. The rearrangement uses TRBV12-3 or TRBV12-4 and TRBJ2-1, with 12 nucleotides matching TRBD1. V gave up 1 base and J gave up 8 bases; unmatched junction bases: 9. This CDR3 spans 17 amino acids.

By share, this clonotype ranks as medium-sized. This sequence joins TRBV25-1 and TRBJ2-2, with 7 nucleotides matching TRBD2. Germline CDR1 is MGHDK and CDR2 is SYGVNS. This CDR3 is built from 14 residues. Germline trimming cut 3 bases from V and 3 bases from J; bases unmatched to any gene: 1. CDR3 coding DNA: TGTGCCAGCAGTGAGCTAGCGGACACCGGGGAGCTGTTTTTT. It translates to CASSELADTGELFF.

This chain links TRBV7-2 with TRBJ2-1; 8 bases fit TRBD2. CDR1 is SGHTA and CDR2 is FQGNSA in the germline V gene. This CDR3 contains 17 residues. Trimming cost V 2 bases and J 2 bases; bases outside gene matches: 8. This chain's CDR3 is CASSLRAGESPYNEQFF. In nucleotides, the CDR3 is TGTGCCAGCAGCTTAAGAGCGGGGGAGTCCCCCTACAATGAGCAGTTCTTC. Filled out from reference TRBV7-2 and TRBJ2-1, the complete variable domain reads GAGVSQSPSNKVTEKGKDVELRCDPISGHTALYWYRQSLGQGLEFLIYFQGNSAPDKSGLPSDRFSAERTGGSVSTLTIQRTQQEDSAVYLCASSLRAGESPYNEQFFGPGTRLTVL.

The gene calls are TRBV28 and TRBJ2-7; D gene uncertain. V was trimmed by 8 bases and J by 5 bases, leaving 16 bases between them. Germline assignment: CDR1 MDHEN and CDR2 SYDVKM. The CDR3 is 13 amino acids. The CDR3 region has the DNA TGTGCCAGCCAGCAAAACACCTGGGACGAGCAGTACTTC. Amino acids: CASQQNTWDEQYF.

This clonotype showed up just a few times. One junction end does not reproduce the germline sequence, and a read error may be involved. The chain links TRBV14 to TRBJ2-1; 9 bases map to TRBD2. CDR1 is SGHDN and CDR2 is FVKESK in the germline V gene. The CDR3 spans 16 residues. The CDR3 here is CASSEERGVLYNEQFF. CDR3 nucleotides: TGTGCCAGCAGCGAAGAGCGGGGGGTGCTCTACAATGAGCAGTTCTTC.

This clonotype occurred a few times. The J gene is TRBJ2-6, the V gene TRBV5-5; TRBD1 might be the D (6 bases). V shed 0 bases and J shed 8 bases, with 6 bases lying between them. There are 13 residues in the CDR3. CDR1 SGHKS and CDR2 YYEKEE come from the germline V gene (reference sequence). The CDR3 here is CASSLGDTNVLTF. The CDR3 nucleotides read TGTGCCAGCAGCTTGGGGGACACCAACGTCCTGACTTTC.

This sequence joins TRBV28 and TRBJ1-5; D may be TRBD1 (6 bases). The CDR3 loop spans 17 amino acids. CDR1 and CDR2 (germline): MDHEN, SYDVKM. Trimming pared 5 bases from V and 0 bases from J, leaving 17 bases between. The CDR3 region is CASSETGGYNSNQPQHF. The CDR3 DNA sequence: TGTGCCAGCAGTGAGACAGGAGGGTATAATAGCAATCAGCCCCAGCATTTT.

The chain employs TRBV20-1 and TRBJ1-2, with D uncertain. This CDR3 contains 12 residues. V lost 3 bases and J 4 bases, leaving 9 bases between the germline ends. CDR1 and CDR2 from the germline V gene are DFQATT and SNEGSKA (reference sequence). CDR3 loop: CSASPGSYGYTF. The CDR3 nucleotides are TGCAGTGCTAGTCCGGGGAGCTATGGCTACACCTTC.

The J gene is TRBJ1-1, the V gene TRBV2; maybe TRBD1 (5 bases). Trimming took off 4 bases at V and 7 bases at J, with 13 bases between the two ends. CDR1 and CDR2 from the germline V gene are SNHLY and FYNNEI. CDR3 length: 13 residues. CDR3 amino acids: CASSGGRTIEAFF. The CDR3, as DNA: TGTGCCAGCAGTGGGGGCCGGACGATTGAAGCTTTCTTT.

CDR3 nucleotides: TGTGCCAGCAGTCCACCTCGGACACTCCAAGAGACCCAGTACTTC. Translating it yields CASSPPRTLQETQYF. The chain employs TRBV12-3 or TRBV12-4 and TRBJ2-5, with a weak D call TRBD1 (5 bases). Trimming left V 5 bases short and J 1 base short, with 14 bases between. This CDR3 contains 15 residues.

The chain is built from TRBV3-1 and TRBJ2-7; 9 bases fit TRBD1. Germline V CDR1 and CDR2: LGHDT, YNNKEL (reference sequence). V lost 0 bases to trimming and J lost 3 bases; unmatched junction nucleotides: 3. This CDR3 region has 15 residues. Here the CDR3 DNA reads TGTGCCAGCAGCCAAGAGGGACAGGGTCGCTACGAGCAGTACTTC. This translates into CASSQEGQGRYEQYF.

This clonotype was seen at least ten times. This chain joins TRBV5-1 and TRBJ2-7; D may be TRBD1 (5 bases). The CDR3 spans 14 residues. Trimming cost V 0 bases and J 0 bases, with 7 bases left between them. Germline V gives CDR1 SGHRS, CDR2 YFSETQ. The CDR3 spells CASSLGDSSYEQYF. DNA for the CDR3: TGCGCCAGCAGCTTGGGAGACAGCTCCTACGAGCAGTACTTC.

This clonotype was seen a few times. This chain links TRBV6-1 with TRBJ2-1; tentative D call: TRBD2 (6 bases). Germline V lookup: CDR1 MNHNS, CDR2 SASEGT. Trimming left V 6 bases short and J 5 bases short, with 20 bases between. The CDR3 runs to 16 residues. Written as DNA, the CDR3 is TGTGCCAGCAGCCTCGTCACCGGGACTTCAAACAATGAGCAGTTCTTC. Its protein is CASSLVTGTSNNEQFF.

In its sample, this clonotype was seen a few times. The chain has TRBV6-6 and TRBJ2-7; D gene unclear. Germline CDR1 reads MNHNY; CDR2 reads SVGAGI (reference sequence). The V end lost 6 bases, the J end lost 2 bases, and 5 bases lay between the germline ends. The CDR3 covers 11 residues. The CDR3: CASSTTYEQYF. CDR3 DNA sequence: TGTGCCAGCAGCACGACCTACGAGCAGTACTTC.

This clonotype has ten or more counts. This chain links TRBV29-1 with TRBJ2-7, with 10 bases lining up with TRBD1. The CDR3 runs 12 residues. CDR1 is SQVTM and CDR2 is ANQGSEA in the germline V gene. The J segment lost 5 bases and the V segment lost 5 bases, leaving 3 bases of the junction unmatched. Written as DNA, the CDR3 is TGCAGCGTTTTGGGACAGGGGCACGAGCAGTACTTC. Protein sequence: CSVLGQGHEQYF.

This clonotype was seen at least ten times. This chain joins TRBV4-1 and TRBJ1-2; no clear D. The V gene lost 0 bases and the J gene lost 4 bases, with 12 bases spanning the gap. CDR3 length equals 15 residues. Germline CDR1 MGHRA, CDR2 YSYEKL. The chain's CDR3 is CASSQDRTAVYGYTF. The DNA of the CDR3 is TGCGCCAGCAGCCAAGATCGTACAGCGGTCTATGGCTACACCTTC.

V and J are TRBV6-5 and TRBJ1-3; tentative D call: TRBD1 (5 bases). This CDR3 comprises 14 residues. V was trimmed by 0 bases and J by 15 bases, leaving 18 bases between them. Germline CDR1 is MNHEY and CDR2 is SVGAGI. DNA for the CDR3: TGTGCCAGCAGTTACTCGGGGGAACAGTTTTTCGAATATTTT. Translation gives CASSYSGEQFFEYF.

This clonotype was detected many times. This chain uses TRBV29-1 with TRBJ2-4, with 9 bases identical to TRBD1. This CDR3 region has 16 residues. Germline CDR1 reads SQVTM; CDR2 reads ANQGSEA. The ends lost 4 bases at V and 7 bases at J; junction bases unmatched: 14. This CDR3 is CSVVPRDGTGWNIQYF. For the CDR3, the DNA is TGCAGCGTTGTGCCCCGCGACGGGACAGGGTGGAACATTCAGTACTTC.

The sample holds a few counts of this clonotype. V is TRBV7-3 and J is TRBJ2-1; D might be TRBD1 or TRBD2, each matching 5 bases. V lost 1 base and J 6 bases, leaving 13 bases between the germline ends. This CDR3 comprises 15 residues. The V gene's germline CDR1 is SGHTA and CDR2 FQGTGA. The DNA of the CDR3 is TGTGCCAGCAGCTTAAGAACAGGAGGTCCCAATGAGCAGTTCTTC. As protein: CASSLRTGGPNEQFF. The full variable domain, its missing parts supplied by reference TRBV7-3 and TRBJ2-1, is GAGVSQTPSNKVTEKGKYVELRCDPISGHTALYWYRQSLGQGPEFLIYFQGTGAADDSGLPNDRFFAVRPEGSVSTLKIQRTERGDSAVYLCASSLRTGGPNEQFFGPGTRLTVL.

The chain combines TRBV13 with TRBJ2-1; 9 bases align to TRBD1. V lost 7 bases, J lost 4 bases, and 8 bases stayed unmatched. Per the germline V gene, CDR1 is PRHDT and CDR2 is FYEKMQ (reference sequence). The CDR3 length is 15 residues. Here the CDR3 reads CASTPGDRVYNEQFF. In DNA, the CDR3 is TGTGCCAGCACCCCCGGGGACAGGGTATACAATGAGCAGTTCTTC.

This rearrangement joins TRBV20-1 to TRBJ2-1, with a possible D match to TRBD2 (7 bases). This CDR3 has 15 residues. With 4 bases removed from V and 7 bases from J, the gap between germline ends came to 20 bases. Germline CDR1 DFQATT, CDR2 SNEGSKA (reference sequence). CDR3 DNA sequence: TGCAGTGCTACAGAAGATGGGGGGGGCCTAAATGAGCAGTTCTTC. Protein product: CSATEDGGGLNEQFF.

In its sample, this clonotype was seen a few times. This rearrangement joins TRBV2 to TRBJ2-7; 8 nucleotides agree with TRBD2. Germline-derived CDR1 and CDR2 are SNHLY and FYNNEI. CDR3 length: 15 residues. Unmatched junction bases numbered 6, after V lost 3 bases and J lost 2 bases. The CDR3 reads CASSDWTSSTYEQYF. The CDR3 DNA sequence: TGTGCCAGCAGTGACTGGACTAGCAGTACCTACGAGCAGTACTTC.

This clonotype was seen only a few times. The rearrangement links TRBV6-2 or TRBV6-3 to TRBJ2-1; 8 nucleotides line up with TRBD1. CDR3 length equals 15 residues. CDR1 and CDR2 (germline): MNHEY, SVGEGT. The J segment lost 2 bases and the V segment lost 6 bases, leaving 6 bases of the junction unmatched. CDR3 nucleotide sequence: TGTGCCAGCAGCGACAGGGGTTTCACCTACAATGAGCAGTTCTTC. It translates to CASSDRGFTYNEQFF.

This clonotype was recorded a few times. It may be a read error: a sequence one base away is much more abundant. V and J are TRBV19 and TRBJ1-1, with D unclear. The germline CDR1 and CDR2 sequences are LNHDA and SQIVND (reference sequence). The CDR3 contains 12 residues. The CDR3 sequence: CASSDPNTEPFF. Here the CDR3 DNA reads TGTGCCAGTAGTGACCCGAACACTGAACCTTTCTTT.

This clonotype was observed a few times. Lacking the conserved final phenylalanine or tryptophan, this CDR3 likely reflects a read error. Because the CDR3's place on the DNA is in doubt, the DNA is left out and the CDR3 is given as listed by TCRdb. The genes are TRBV12-3 or TRBV12-4 and TRBJ1-1; TRBD1, the D gene given by the table, was not confirmed from the DNA. The CDR3 is 10 amino acids in total, end residues counted. This CDR3 is CASSAGDGEL.

This clonotype was counted between two and nine times. V is TRBV12-3 or TRBV12-4 and J is TRBJ2-7, with no clear D. Trimming took 7 bases from V and 2 from J, leaving 15 bases between them. The CDR3 totals 14 residues. The CDR3 region has the DNA TGTGCCAGCACCCCTTTGGGTGGGCCCTACGAGCAGTACTTC. It translates to CASTPLGGPYEQYF.

This clonotype has just a few counts. V gene TRBV7-9 combines with J gene TRBJ2-7, with TRBD2 matching over 12 bases. Germline V gene sequence: CDR1 SEHNR, CDR2 FQNEAQ (reference sequence). After removal of 5 bases from V and 5 bases from J, the junction contained 7 bases not matched to a gene. The CDR3 has 15 amino acids. The CDR3 DNA is TGTGCCAGCAGCGTAAGGACTAGCGGGGTCCACGAGCAGTACTTC. It yields the protein CASSVRTSGVHEQYF.

V is TRBV28 and J is TRBJ1-4; D ambiguous. Germline CDR1 and CDR2: MDHEN and SYDVKM. The CDR3 extends over 14 amino acids. Trimming shortened V by 5 bases and J by 4 bases, and 11 bases separated the two germline ends. CDR3: CASSAAGYNEKLFF. In DNA form, the CDR3 reads TGTGCCAGCAGTGCCGCGGGGTATAATGAAAAACTGTTTTTT.

The gene calls are TRBV6-5 and TRBJ2-7; TRBD2 matches at 10 bases. Trimming cost V 4 bases and J 5 bases; bases outside gene matches: 20. This CDR3 spans 19 amino acids. Germline CDR1 reads MNHEY; CDR2 reads SVGAGI. The CDR3 sequence is CASSSTGRQLAGVADEQYF. The CDR3 DNA is TGTGCCAGCAGTTCTACCGGGAGACAGCTAGCGGGAGTCGCCGACGAGCAGTACTTC.

V is TRBV7-2 and J is TRBJ2-3; 13 bases are a match to TRBD2. The junction had 8 bases not matched to a gene; V was cut back by 5 bases and J by 3 bases. Germline CDR1 and CDR2: SGHTA and FQGNSA. The CDR3 has 17 amino acids. This CDR3 is CASSERTSGRNTDTQYF. The DNA for the CDR3 is TGTGCCAGCAGCGAGAGGACTAGCGGGAGAAATACAGATACGCAGTATTTT.

This clonotype appeared many times. The chain links TRBV12-3 or TRBV12-4 to TRBJ1-1, with TRBD1 matching 7 bases. CDR3 length equals 14 residues. Trimming at V came to 2 bases and at J to 7 bases, leaving 7 bases not matched to a gene. CDR3 DNA sequence: TGTGCCAGCAGTTTACTTGACAGGGTCGGTGAAGCTTTCTTT. It is translated as CASSLLDRVGEAFF.

The J gene is TRBJ2-7, the V gene TRBV12-3 or TRBV12-4; D is unresolved. The CDR3 runs 14 residues. Trimming cost V 5 bases and J 3 bases, with 14 bases left between them. DNA of the CDR3: TGTGCCAGCAGTCCAAGGTCTATCGGCTACGAGCAGTACGTC. Its protein is CASSPRSIGYEQYV.